The source of this TCR beta chain is a study of pediatric ulcerative colitis. General observations from the study: Rectal pinch biopsies may have included blood-derived T cells, especially in patients with overt colitis. No controls had the two rectal clonotypes shared by ulcerative colitis patients.

Rectal tissue came from one to two pinch biopsies taken at colonoscopy. In its sample, this clone was seen once. Antigen unknown. Sequencing was performed with immunoSEQ multiplex PCR; in TCRdb, only in-frame clones are kept and a portion is missing. The sample carries some 50,000 clones, 78% recorded once. The material sequenced was gut tissue. This clonotype was sampled from a girl between 10 and 17 years old with moderate ulcerative colitis.

The CDR3 is CASSYSQDRAEKLFF. As DNA, the CDR3 is TGTGCCAGCAGTTACTCACAGGACCGGGCCGAAAAACTGTTTTTT. The chain has TRBV6-5 and TRBJ1-4, with D possibly TRBD1 on 5 matching bases. The CDR3 loop spans 15 amino acids. CDR1 is MNHEY, CDR2 SVGAGI, per germline. V was cut by 0 bases and J by 8 bases, with 13 bases left in between.